The TCR beta chain under discussion was sequenced for a study of T cell responses to AZD1222 COVID-19 vaccine. Study findings and constraints: None of the repertoires were sampled until the peak T cell response had passed. With two AZD1222 doses given, Spike-specific TCR breadth and depth both rose. Clonal diversity was possibly underestimated, and white British individuals and females predominated among donors.

Per germline, CDR1 SGHTS and CDR2 YDEGEE. The CDR3 extends over 15 amino acids. V dropped 0 bases and J dropped 3; count of bases not matched to a gene: 5. Assay used: immunoSEQ multiplex PCR; TCRdb lists only in-frame clones, some missing. The data hold about 72,000 clones, with about 88% observed a single time. Details on this clone: The antigen is undetermined.

Sequencing used peripheral blood, obtained 28 days after the second AZD1222 dose. The chain couples TRBV5-8 to TRBJ2-5; 7 nucleotides align to TRBD1. This receptor was taken from an adult who received the AZD1222 COVID-19 vaccine. CDR3 nucleotide sequence: TGTGCCAGCAGCTTGGGCTCCGGGACAGAAGAGACCCAGTACTTC. Translating gives CASSLGSGTEETQYF.